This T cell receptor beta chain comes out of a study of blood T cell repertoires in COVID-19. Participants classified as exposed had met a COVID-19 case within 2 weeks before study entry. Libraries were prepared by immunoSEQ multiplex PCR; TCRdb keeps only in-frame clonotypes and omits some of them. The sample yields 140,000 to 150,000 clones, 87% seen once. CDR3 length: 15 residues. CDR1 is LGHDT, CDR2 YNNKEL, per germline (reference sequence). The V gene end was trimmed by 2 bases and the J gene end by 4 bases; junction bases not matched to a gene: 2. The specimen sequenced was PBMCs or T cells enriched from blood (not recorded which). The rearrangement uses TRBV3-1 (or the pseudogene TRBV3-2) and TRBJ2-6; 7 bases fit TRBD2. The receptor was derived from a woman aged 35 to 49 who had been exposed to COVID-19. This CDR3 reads CASSQRGEGANVLTF. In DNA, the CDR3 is TGTGCCAGCAGCCAACGGGGGGAAGGGGCCAACGTCCTGACTTTC.